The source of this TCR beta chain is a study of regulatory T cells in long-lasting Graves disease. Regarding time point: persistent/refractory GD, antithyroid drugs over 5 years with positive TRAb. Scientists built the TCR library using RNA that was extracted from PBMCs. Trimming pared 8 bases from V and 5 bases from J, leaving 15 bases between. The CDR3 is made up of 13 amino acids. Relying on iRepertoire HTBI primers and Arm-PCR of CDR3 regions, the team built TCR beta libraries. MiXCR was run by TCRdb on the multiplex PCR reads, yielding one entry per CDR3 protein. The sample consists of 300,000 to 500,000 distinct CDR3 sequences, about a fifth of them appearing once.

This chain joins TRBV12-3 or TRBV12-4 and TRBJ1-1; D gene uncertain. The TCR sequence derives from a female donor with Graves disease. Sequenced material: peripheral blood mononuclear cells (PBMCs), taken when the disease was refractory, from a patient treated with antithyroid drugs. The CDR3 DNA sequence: TGTGCCAGCGCTTGGAGGCCTAAAACTGAAGCTTTCTTT. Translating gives CASAWRPKTEAFF.